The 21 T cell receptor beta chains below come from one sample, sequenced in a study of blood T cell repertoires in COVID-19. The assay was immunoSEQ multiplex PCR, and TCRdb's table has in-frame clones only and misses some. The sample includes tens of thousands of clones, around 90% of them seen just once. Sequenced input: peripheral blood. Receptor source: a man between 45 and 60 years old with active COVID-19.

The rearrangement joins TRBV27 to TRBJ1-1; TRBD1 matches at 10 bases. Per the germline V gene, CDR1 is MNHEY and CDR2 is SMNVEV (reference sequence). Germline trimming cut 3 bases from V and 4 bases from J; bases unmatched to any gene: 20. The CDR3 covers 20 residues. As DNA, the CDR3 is TGTGCCAGCAGTTTGAGGGACAGGGGCCGACAGGGGAGGGGGTTCACTGAAGCTTTCTTT. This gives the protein CASSLRDRGRQGRGFTEAFF.

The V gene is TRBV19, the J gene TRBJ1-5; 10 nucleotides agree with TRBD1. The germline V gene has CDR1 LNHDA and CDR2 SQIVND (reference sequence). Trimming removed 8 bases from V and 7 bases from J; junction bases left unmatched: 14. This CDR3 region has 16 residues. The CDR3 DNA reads TGTGCCAGTCAATCGGGGGACAGGGGAGCCGTCCAGCCCCAGCATTTT. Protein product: CASQSGDRGAVQPQHF.

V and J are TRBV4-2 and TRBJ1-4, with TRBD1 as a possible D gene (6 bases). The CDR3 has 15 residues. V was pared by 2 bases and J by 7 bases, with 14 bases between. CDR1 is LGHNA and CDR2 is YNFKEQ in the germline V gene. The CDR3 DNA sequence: TGTGCCAGCAGCCAATCAGGGGCTATAGGTGAAAAACTGTTTTTT. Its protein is CASSQSGAIGEKLFF.

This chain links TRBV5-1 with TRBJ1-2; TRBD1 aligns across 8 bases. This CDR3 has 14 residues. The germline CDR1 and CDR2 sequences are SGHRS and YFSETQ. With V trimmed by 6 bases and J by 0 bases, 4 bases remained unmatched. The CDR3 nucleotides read TGCGCCAGCACCGGACAGGGCTCTAACTATGGCTACACCTTC. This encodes CASTGQGSNYGYTF.

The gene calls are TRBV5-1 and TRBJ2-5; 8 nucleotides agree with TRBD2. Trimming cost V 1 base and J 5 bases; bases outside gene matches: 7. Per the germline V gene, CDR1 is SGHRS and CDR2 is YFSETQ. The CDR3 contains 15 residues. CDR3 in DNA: TGCGCCAGCAGCTTGAGCGGGGGAAAGGGCGAGACCCAGTACTTC. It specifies CASSLSGGKGETQYF.

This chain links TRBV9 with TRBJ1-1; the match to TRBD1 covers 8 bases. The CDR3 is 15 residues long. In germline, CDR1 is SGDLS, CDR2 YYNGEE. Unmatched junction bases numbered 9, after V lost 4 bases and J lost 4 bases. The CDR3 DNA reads TGTGCCAGCAGCCTGACCCAGGGGGCGGGCACTGAAGCTTTCTTT. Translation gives CASSLTQGAGTEAFF.

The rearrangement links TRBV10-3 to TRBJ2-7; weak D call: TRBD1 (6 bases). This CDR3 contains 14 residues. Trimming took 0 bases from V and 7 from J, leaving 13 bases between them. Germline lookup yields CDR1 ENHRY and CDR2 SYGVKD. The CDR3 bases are TGTGCCATCAGTGAGTCCCGGACAGCGCGGGAGCAGTACGTC. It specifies CAISESRTAREQYV.

CDR3 protein: CASSYRDREADTQYF. CDR3 DNA: TGTGCCAGCAGTTACCGAGACAGGGAAGCAGATACGCAGTATTTT. The chain carries TRBV6-2 or TRBV6-3 and TRBJ2-3, with 7 bases identical to TRBD1. Unmatched junction bases numbered 6, after V lost 2 bases and J lost 4 bases. The CDR3 is made up of 15 amino acids. Germline CDR1 reads MNHEY; CDR2 reads SVGEGT.

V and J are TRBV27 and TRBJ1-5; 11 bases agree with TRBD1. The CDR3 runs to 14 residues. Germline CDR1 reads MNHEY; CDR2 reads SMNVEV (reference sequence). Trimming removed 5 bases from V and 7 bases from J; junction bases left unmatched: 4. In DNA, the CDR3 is TGTGCCAGCAGTCCCGGGACAGGGGGGCAGCCCCAGCATTTT. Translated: CASSPGTGGQPQHF.

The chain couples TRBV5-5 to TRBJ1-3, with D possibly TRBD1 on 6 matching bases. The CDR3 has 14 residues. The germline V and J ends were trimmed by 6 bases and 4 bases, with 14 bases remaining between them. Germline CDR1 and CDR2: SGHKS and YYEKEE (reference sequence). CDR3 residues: CASNSLGQGNTIYF. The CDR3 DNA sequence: TGTGCCAGCAATTCCCTCGGACAGGGAAACACCATATATTTT.

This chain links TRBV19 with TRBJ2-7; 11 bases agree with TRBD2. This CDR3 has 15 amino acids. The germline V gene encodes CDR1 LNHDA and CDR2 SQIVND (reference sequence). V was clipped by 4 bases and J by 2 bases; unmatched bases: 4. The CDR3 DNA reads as TGTGCCAGTAGTACCCTAGCGGGGGGCCCCTACGAGCAGTACTTC. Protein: CASSTLAGGPYEQYF.

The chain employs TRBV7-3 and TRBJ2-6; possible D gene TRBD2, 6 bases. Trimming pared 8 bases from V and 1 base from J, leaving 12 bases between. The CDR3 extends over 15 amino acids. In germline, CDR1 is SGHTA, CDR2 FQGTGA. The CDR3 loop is CASARGSSGANVLTF. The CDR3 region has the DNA TGTGCCAGCGCCCGGGGGAGTTCTGGGGCCAACGTCCTGACTTTC.

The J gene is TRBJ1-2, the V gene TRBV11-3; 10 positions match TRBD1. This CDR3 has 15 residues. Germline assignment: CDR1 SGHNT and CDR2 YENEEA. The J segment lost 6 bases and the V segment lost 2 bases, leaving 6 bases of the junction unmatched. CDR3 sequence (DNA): TGTGCCAGCAGCTTAAGGATGGGACAGGGGCATGGCTACACCTTC. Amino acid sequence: CASSLRMGQGHGYTF.

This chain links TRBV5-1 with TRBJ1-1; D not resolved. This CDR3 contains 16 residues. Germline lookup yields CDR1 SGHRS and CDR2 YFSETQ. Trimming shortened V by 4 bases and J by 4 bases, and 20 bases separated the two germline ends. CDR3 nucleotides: TGCGCCAGCAGCCCCGGAGGAGCCGGGTCGGCCACTGAAGCTTTCTTT. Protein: CASSPGGAGSATEAFF.

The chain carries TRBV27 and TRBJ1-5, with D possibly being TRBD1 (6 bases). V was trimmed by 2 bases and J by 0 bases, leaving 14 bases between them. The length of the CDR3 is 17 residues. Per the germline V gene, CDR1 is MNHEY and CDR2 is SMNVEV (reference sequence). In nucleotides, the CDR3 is TGTGCCAGCAGTTTACGTGGGACATACCATAGCAATCAGCCCCAGCATTTT. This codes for CASSLRGTYHSNQPQHF.

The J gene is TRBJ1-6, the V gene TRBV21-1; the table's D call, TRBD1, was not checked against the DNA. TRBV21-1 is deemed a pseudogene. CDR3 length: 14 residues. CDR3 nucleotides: TGTGCCATCGGGGTTGGACAGTCCAATTCACCCCTCCACTTT. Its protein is CAIGVGQSNSPLHF.

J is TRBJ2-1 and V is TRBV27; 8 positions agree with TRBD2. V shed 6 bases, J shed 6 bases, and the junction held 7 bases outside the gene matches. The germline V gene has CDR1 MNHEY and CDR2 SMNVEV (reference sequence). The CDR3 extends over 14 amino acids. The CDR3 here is CASRPGLVSNEQFF. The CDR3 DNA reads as TGTGCCAGCAGACCGGGACTAGTCAGCAATGAGCAGTTCTTC.

CDR3 in DNA: TGTGCCAGCAGCTTAGCGGGGCTAGAGACCCAGTACTTC. Its protein product is CASSLAGLETQYF. The chain recombines TRBV7-2 with TRBJ2-5; a weak D match, TRBD1 (5 bases). Germline lookup yields CDR1 SGHTA and CDR2 FQGNSA. Trimming removed 0 bases from V and 4 bases from J, with 6 bases in between. This CDR3 is 13 amino acids long.

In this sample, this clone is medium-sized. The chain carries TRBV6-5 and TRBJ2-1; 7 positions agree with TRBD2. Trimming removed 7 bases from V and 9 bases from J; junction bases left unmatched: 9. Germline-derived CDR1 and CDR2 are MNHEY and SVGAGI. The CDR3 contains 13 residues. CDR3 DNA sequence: TGTGCCAGCACCCCCGGGGACTACGGTGAGCAGTTCTTC. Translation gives CASTPGDYGEQFF.

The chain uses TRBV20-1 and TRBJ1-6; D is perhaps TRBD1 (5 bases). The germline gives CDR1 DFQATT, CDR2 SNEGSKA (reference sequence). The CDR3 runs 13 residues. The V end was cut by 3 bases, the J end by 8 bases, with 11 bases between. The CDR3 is CSASVGRDSPLHF. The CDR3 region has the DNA TGCAGTGCTAGTGTCGGCAGGGATTCACCCCTCCACTTT.

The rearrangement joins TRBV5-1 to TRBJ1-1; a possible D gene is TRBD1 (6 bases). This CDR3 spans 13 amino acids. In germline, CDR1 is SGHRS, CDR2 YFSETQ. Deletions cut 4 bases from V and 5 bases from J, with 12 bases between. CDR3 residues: CASSVGASTEAFF. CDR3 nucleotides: TGCGCCAGCAGCGTGGGGGCTTCGACTGAAGCTTTCTTT.